A selection of T cell receptor beta chains follows, all from one sample in a study of blood T cell repertoires in COVID-19. TCRdb's copy holds only in-frame clones and misses some; the assay was immunoSEQ multiplex PCR. The sample comprises some 370,000 clones, 75% to 90% of which are singletons, and about 5.4% rests with the top ten. The sequenced sample was PBMCs or T cells enriched from blood (not recorded which). The source of these receptors is a woman aged 45-59 years who had recovered from COVID-19. The CDR3 runs from the conserved cysteine through the conserved F or W. A D gene is named only where the DNA matches it firmly. The size entry is marked missing in some rows and otherwise reads once, few, many or a size class.

v_call	clone_size	d_call	j_call	cdr3_nt	cdr3_aa
TRBV6-2/TRBV6-3	-	TRBD1	TRBJ1-5	TGTGCCAGCAGCAGGGGGAATCAGCCCCAGCATTTT	CASSRGNQPQHF
TRBV19	-	-	TRBJ1-5	TGTGCCAGTAGGAGGAACAATCAGCCCCAGCATTTT	CASRRNNQPQHF
TRBV25-1	-	TRBD1	TRBJ1-2	TGTGCCAGCAGCCGGACAGGTGGTAACTATGGCTACACCTTC	CASSRTGGNYGYTF
TRBV6-5	once	-	TRBJ1-2	TGTGCCAGCAGTCCCCGGGTCGGTCCCTATGGCTACACCTTC	CASSPRVGPYGYTF
TRBV5-1	once	TRBD2	TRBJ2-7	TGCGCCAGCAGCTTGGAAGAGTCGGGGGGAACGCAGTACTTC	CASSLEESGGTQYF
TRBV10-3	few	TRBD1	TRBJ2-3	TGTGCCATCAATGAGGACAGGGGGCTCACAGATACGCAGTATTTT	CAINEDRGLTDTQYF
TRBV11-2	-	TRBD1	TRBJ1-1	TGTGCCAGCAGCCGCGACAGGGGTGTCTCTGAAGCTTTCTTT	CASSRDRGVSEAFF
TRBV7-9	-	-	TRBJ1-5	TGTGCCAGCAGCTCAGGGGCTCAGCCCCAGCATTTT	CASSSGAQPQHF
TRBV6-5	-	-	TRBJ1-3	TGTGCCAGCAGACTACAGGGCTCTGGAAACACCATATATTTT	CASRLQGSGNTIYF
TRBV3-1/TRBV3-2	-	TRBD2	TRBJ2-1	TGTGCCAGCAGCCAAGAGACTAGCGCGAACAATGAGCAGTTCTTC	CASSQETSANNEQFF
TRBV9	-	TRBD2	TRBJ2-7	TGTGCCAGCAGCCCCGGGCTAGCGGGGGCCTACGAGCAGTACTTC	CASSPGLAGAYEQYF
TRBV5-4	-	-	TRBJ1-1	TGTGCCAGCAGCTTGGATACCACACCGAACACTGAAGCTTTCTTT	CASSLDTTPNTEAFF
TRBV7-6	-	-	TRBJ2-7	TGTGCCAGCAGCTTAGGGCAGGGTCGGTCCTACGAGCAGTACTTC	CASSLGQGRSYEQYF
TRBV12-3/TRBV12-4	-	-	TRBJ1-1	TGTGCCAGCAGTTCCTACACTGAAGCTTTCTTT	CASSSYTEAFF
TRBV27	-	-	TRBJ1-5	TGTGCCAGCAGCTGGGACACAAATCAGCCCCAGCATTTT	CASSWDTNQPQHF
TRBV4-3	-	-	TRBJ2-2	TGCGCCAGCAGCCATGGTAGCGCAGGGAACACCGGGGAGCTGTTTTTT	CASSHGSAGNTGELFF
TRBV7-9	-	-	TRBJ2-1	TGTGCCAGCAGCGAGAGTACAGGCAATGAGCAGTTCTTC	CASSESTGNEQFF
TRBV6-5	-	-	TRBJ1-2	TGTGCCAGCAGTCGGGGGGGAGATGGCTACACCTTC	CASSRGGDGYTF
TRBV6-5	many	-	TRBJ1-2	TGTGCCAGCAGTTACCAAAACTATGGCTACACCTTC	CASSYQNYGYTF
TRBV18	-	TRBD1	TRBJ1-1	TGTGCCAGCTCAGCTGCAGGGGGCGCGGTGAACACTGAAGCTTTCTTT	CASSAAGGAVNTEAFF
TRBV14	-	TRBD1	TRBJ1-1	TGTGCCAGCAGCCAAGACCGGGACAGGGGAGGGAGAGCTTTCTTT	CASSQDRDRGGRAFF
TRBV28	once	-	TRBJ2-1	TGTGCCAGCAGTTCGGGACTTCCCTACTACAATGAGCAGTTCTTC	CASSSGLPYYNEQFF
TRBV5-8	-	-	TRBJ1-1	TGTGCCAGCAGCTTGGCCGGTGTGACAGCGAACACTGAAGCTTTCTTT	CASSLAGVTANTEAFF